The 31 T cell receptor beta chains given below trace back to one sample, sequenced in a study of T cell changes during pregnancy in multiple sclerosis. Here immunoSEQ multiplex PCR was the method, and the copy in TCRdb shows in-frame clones only, minus some. The sample comprises tens of thousands of clones, over 85% of which are singletons, and roughly 7% rests with the top ten. The sequenced sample was CD8+ T cells from peripheral blood mononuclear cells, obtained in the third trimester of pregnancy. Receptor source: a female donor with multiple sclerosis, enrolled in a pregnancy study.

This rearrangement joins TRBV4-1 to TRBJ2-7; a possible D gene is TRBD1 (6 bases). Germline CDR1 is MGHRA and CDR2 is YSYEKL. CDR3 length: 15 amino acids. V dropped 0 bases and J dropped 7 bases, with 16 bases sitting between them. CDR3 amino acids: CASSQDRQVPLEQYF. Here the CDR3 DNA reads TGCGCCAGCAGCCAAGATCGACAGGTCCCCTTGGAGCAGTACTTC.

This chain links TRBV2 with TRBJ2-1; 8 bases align to TRBD2. The length of the CDR3 is 14 residues. The germline V gene has CDR1 SNHLY and CDR2 FYNNEI. V lost 11 bases and J lost 3; bases outside the gene matches: 9. The CDR3, as DNA: TGTGCCGCGGGTGGCGGGGGGATCTACAATGAGCAGTTCTTC. As protein: CAAGGGGIYNEQFF.

The chain combines TRBV28 with TRBJ2-7; the match to TRBD1 covers 8 bases. J was trimmed by 2 bases and V by 4 bases; bases with no gene match: 7. From germline, CDR1 is MDHEN and CDR2 SYDVKM. The CDR3 spans 15 residues. The CDR3 coding sequence is TGTGCCAGCAGTTCCTGGACAGGGCCCACCTACGAGCAGTACTTC. Translated, it gives CASSSWTGPTYEQYF.

This clone was seen only once. This chain joins TRBV27 and TRBJ2-3, with 7 nucleotides matching TRBD2. The germline V gene encodes CDR1 MNHEY and CDR2 SMNVEV (reference sequence). The CDR3 extends over 16 amino acids. V lost 7 bases, J lost 5 bases, and 15 bases stayed unmatched. The CDR3 region is CASNPSGPERIDTQYF. In DNA form, the CDR3 reads TGTGCCAGCAATCCTAGCGGCCCCGAAAGGATAGATACGCAGTATTTT.

This clone was seen only once. This chain joins TRBV27 and TRBJ2-1; D is unresolved. Germline V gene sequence: CDR1 MNHEY, CDR2 SMNVEV (reference sequence). This CDR3 has 13 amino acids. V was clipped by 9 bases and J by 7 bases, with 16 bases between them. The CDR3 region is CASSPRPTNEQFF. CDR3 DNA sequence: TGTGCCAGTAGCCCCCGTCCTACGAATGAGCAGTTCTTC.

The chain links TRBV6-5 to TRBJ2-3; 9 nucleotides match TRBD1. CDR3 size: 14 residues. After removal of 2 bases from V and 4 bases from J, the junction contained 1 base not matched to a gene. The V gene's germline CDR1 is MNHEY and CDR2 SVGAGI. DNA for the CDR3: TGTGCCAGCAGTTACGGGACAGGGCCAGATACGCAGTATTTT. As protein: CASSYGTGPDTQYF.

The chain couples TRBV4-2 to TRBJ2-1; TRBD2 aligns across 8 bases. The germline V gene has CDR1 LGHNA and CDR2 YNFKEQ. Trimming took 4 bases from V and 2 from J; bases not matched to a gene: 10. The length of the CDR3 is 17 residues. CDR3 region: CASSPSTSGSPYNEQFF. The CDR3 DNA reads TGTGCCAGCAGCCCCTCAACTAGCGGATCCCCCTACAATGAGCAGTTCTTC.

The chain links TRBV15 to TRBJ2-5; TRBD2 is a possible D gene (6 bases). Trimming left V 0 bases short and J 1 base short, with 9 bases between. The germline CDR1 and CDR2 sequences are LNHNV and YYDKDF (reference sequence). The CDR3 has 15 amino acids. The CDR3 DNA follows: TGTGCCACCAGCAGAGATTTGGGACTCCAAGAGACCCAGTACTTC. Translating gives CATSRDLGLQETQYF.

V is TRBV13 and J is TRBJ2-1, with unresolved D. The CDR3 has 15 amino acids. The germline gives CDR1 PRHDT, CDR2 FYEKMQ (reference sequence). Deletions cut 0 bases from V and 5 bases from J, with 11 bases between. CDR3 in DNA: TGTGCCAGCAGCTTAGGAGGAACTCAGGACAATGAGCAGTTCTTC. Amino acids: CASSLGGTQDNEQFF.

The sample holds one count of this clone. The junction shows a germline mismatch at one end, possibly a read error. The rearrangement links TRBV9 to TRBJ2-7; 10 bases are shared with TRBD2. CDR3 length: 16 residues. Germline V gene lookup returns CDR1 SGDLS and CDR2 YYNGEE. The CDR3 DNA sequence: TGTGCCAGCGGCGTAGACACTAGCGGGACCTCCTACGAGCAGTACTTC. Translating it yields CASGVDTSGTSYEQYF.

This chain joins TRBV5-8 and TRBJ2-2; possibly TRBD1 for D (5 bases). The CDR3 is 15 residues long. Germline-derived CDR1 and CDR2 are SGHTS and YDEGEE. Trimming cost V 4 bases and J 0 bases, with 10 bases left between them. CDR3 in amino acids: CASSPDTSNTGELFF. The DNA for the CDR3 is TGTGCCAGCAGCCCGGACACTTCGAACACCGGGGAGCTGTTTTTT.

The rearrangement uses TRBV30 and TRBJ2-7, with D maybe TRBD2 (6 bases). V lost 3 bases to trimming and J lost 4 bases, with 13 bases between them. The CDR3 is made up of 13 amino acids. Germline V CDR1 and CDR2: GTSNPN, SVGIG (reference sequence). The CDR3 DNA reads TGTGCCTGGAGCGTTGGACGGGGGTACGAGCAGTACTTC. It translates to CAWSVGRGYEQYF.

This clone was seen only once. The V call is TRBV27, the J call TRBJ2-1; D gene ambiguous. The CDR3 spans 13 residues. V lost 0 bases to trimming and J lost 9 bases, with 9 bases between them. The V gene's germline CDR1 is MNHEY and CDR2 SMNVEV (reference sequence). The CDR3 here is CASSLSSRVEQFF. CDR3 sequence (DNA): TGTGCCAGCAGTTTATCCTCTAGAGTTGAGCAGTTCTTC.

The chain uses TRBV4-1 and TRBJ1-1; no firm D call. The CDR3 is made up of 15 amino acids. Trimming shortened V by 5 bases and J by 1 base, and 14 bases separated the two germline ends. Germline CDR1 MGHRA, CDR2 YSYEKL. The chain's CDR3 is CASSDRGHSNTEAFF. The DNA of the CDR3 is TGCGCCAGCAGCGACCGAGGGCACTCGAACACTGAAGCTTTCTTT.

This clone appeared once. This chain links TRBV7-9 with TRBJ2-3; TRBD1 is a possible D gene (6 bases). From germline, CDR1 is SEHNR and CDR2 FQNEAQ (reference sequence). Trimming removed 2 bases from V and 3 bases from J, with 18 bases in between. The CDR3 is 17 amino acids. The CDR3 DNA follows: TGTGCCAGCAGCTTACCCCGGATGGGGGCGAAAACAGATACGCAGTATTTT. Its protein is CASSLPRMGAKTDTQYF.

This clone was found once. The rearrangement uses TRBV2 and TRBJ2-5; maybe TRBD1 (5 bases). Judging by the DNA end, TRBJ2-7 fits better; the J call may be wrong. The CDR3 consists of 13 residues. CDR1 SNHLY and CDR2 FYNNEI come from the germline V gene. The CDR3 DNA is TGTGCAACTGGCAAAGGGGTGTCGGTCGAGCAGTACTTC. Translation gives CATGKGVSVEQYF.

The rearrangement joins TRBV7-3 to TRBJ2-7, with 8 nucleotides matching TRBD2. The trim removed 5 bases at V and 4 bases at J, leaving 10 bases unmatched. CDR3 length equals 15 residues. From germline, CDR1 is SGHTA and CDR2 FQGTGA. The CDR3 sequence is CASSPVGTSMYEQYF. In DNA form, the CDR3 reads TGTGCCAGCAGCCCCGTGGGGACTAGTATGTACGAGCAGTACTTC.

V gene TRBV27 combines with J gene TRBJ2-1; 8 bases agree with TRBD2. The junction had 6 bases not matched to a gene; V was cut back by 0 bases and J by 8 bases. The CDR3 has 15 amino acids. Germline CDR1 is MNHEY and CDR2 is SMNVEV (reference sequence). This chain's CDR3 is CASSLSSGNFYEQFF. The CDR3 coding sequence is TGTGCCAGCAGTTTATCTAGCGGGAATTTCTATGAGCAGTTCTTC.

This clone is medium-sized (0.01 to 0.1%) within its sample. This chain uses TRBV9 with TRBJ1-1; D is unclear. The V and J ends lost 0 bases and 4 bases respectively, with 7 bases between them. This CDR3 is 13 amino acids long. The germline CDR1 and CDR2 sequences are SGDLS and YYNGEE. The CDR3 DNA reads TGTGCCAGCAGCGTAGAGAGGGCCACTGAAGCTTTCTTT. Encoded protein: CASSVERATEAFF.

The rearrangement links TRBV30 to TRBJ1-1, with D unresolved. In germline, CDR1 is GTSNPN, CDR2 SVGIG (reference sequence). V dropped 3 bases and J dropped 1 base, with 9 bases sitting between them. The CDR3 has 13 amino acids. DNA for the CDR3: TGTGCCTGGAGCATTAACAGGAACACTGAAGCTTTCTTT. Protein sequence: CAWSINRNTEAFF.

V gene TRBV4-3 combines with J gene TRBJ1-1, with D possibly matching TRBD1 (5 bases). Germline CDR1 is LGHNA and CDR2 is YSLEER. V was clipped by 8 bases and J by 3 bases, with 13 bases between them. CDR3 length: 13 residues. The CDR3 DNA is TGCGCCAGCCAGGGTAAGGGGTACACTGAAGCTTTCTTT. Protein sequence: CASQGKGYTEAFF.

The chain joins TRBV27 to TRBJ2-1; D is perhaps TRBD1 (5 bases). V shed 5 bases and J shed 7 bases, with 18 bases lying between them. This CDR3 region has 15 residues. The germline CDR1 and CDR2 sequences are MNHEY and SMNVEV (reference sequence). The CDR3 region is CASSLIRGFGNEQFF. The DNA of the CDR3 is TGTGCCAGCAGTCTTATAAGGGGTTTTGGGAATGAGCAGTTCTTC.

The chain recombines TRBV9 with TRBJ1-3; D gene unclear. CDR3 length: 10 amino acids. The ends were cut back, 7 bases at V and 4 bases at J, with 3 bases in the middle. From germline, CDR1 is SGDLS and CDR2 YYNGEE. CDR3: CASGGNTIYF. CDR3 DNA: TGTGCCAGCGGCGGAAACACCATATATTTT.

The chain joins TRBV25-1 to TRBJ2-1; 7 bases are a match to TRBD1. CDR3 length: 16 residues. Germline CDR1 is MGHDK and CDR2 is SYGVNS. With V trimmed by 8 bases and J by 2 bases, 12 bases remained unmatched. In DNA form, the CDR3 reads TGTGCCAGCGACTCCGACAGGGTGGAAACCTACAATGAGCAGTTCTTC. Protein sequence: CASDSDRVETYNEQFF.

This rearrangement joins TRBV9 to TRBJ1-4; 7 bases match TRBD1. Germline-derived CDR1 and CDR2 are SGDLS and YYNGEE. This CDR3 has 13 residues. The trim removed 3 bases at V and 8 bases at J, leaving 4 bases unmatched. The chain's CDR3 is CASSAAGGEKLFF. CDR3 DNA: TGTGCCAGCAGCGCCGCAGGGGGGGAAAAACTGTTTTTT.

The chain links TRBV11-1 to TRBJ2-7; 16 nucleotides agree with TRBD2. V was pared by 5 bases and J by 4 bases, with 8 bases of the junction left unmatched. The CDR3 is 17 amino acids. Germline loops: CDR1 SGHAT, CDR2 FQDESV (reference sequence). Here the CDR3 DNA reads TGTGCCAGCAGCCAAGGGACTAGCGGGAGGGCCTTTTACGAGCAGTACTTC. Protein product: CASSQGTSGRAFYEQYF.

The chain recombines TRBV27 with TRBJ2-7; D possibly corresponds to TRBD2 (5 bases). The CDR3 covers 14 residues. Trimming removed 5 bases from V and 5 bases from J, with 16 bases in between. Germline V CDR1 and CDR2: MNHEY, SMNVEV (reference sequence). In DNA, the CDR3 is TGTGCCAGCAGTCGGTCAACTAGGACCGACGAGCAGTACTTC. As protein: CASSRSTRTDEQYF.

The gene calls are TRBV29-1 and TRBJ2-2; 7 bases match TRBD1. J lost 0 bases, V lost 4 bases, and 5 bases had no gene match. The CDR3 totals 15 residues. CDR1 is SQVTM and CDR2 is ANQGSEA in the germline V gene. CDR3: CSVVTGATNTGELFF. The CDR3 region has the DNA TGCAGCGTTGTAACAGGGGCAACGAACACCGGGGAGCTGTTTTTT.

By frequency in the sample, this clone is medium-sized (0.01 to 0.1%). This sequence joins TRBV4-2 and TRBJ2-1, with TRBD1 identical over 7 bases. Germline values: CDR1 LGHNA, CDR2 YNFKEQ. The CDR3 consists of 17 residues. The V gene end was trimmed by 3 bases and the J gene end by 0 bases; junction bases not matched to a gene: 8. CDR3 sequence (DNA): TGTGCCAGCAGCCACCCCTTTGACAGGGTCTCCTACAATGAGCAGTTCTTC. Translation gives CASSHPFDRVSYNEQFF.

The J gene is TRBJ2-7, the V gene TRBV13, with D maybe TRBD2 (6 bases). The length of the CDR3 is 12 residues. The V end was cut by 5 bases, the J end by 6 bases, with 11 bases between. Per germline, CDR1 PRHDT and CDR2 FYEKMQ (reference sequence). CDR3 nucleotide sequence: TGTGCCAGCAGCAGTAGCGGCCTCGAGCAGTACTTC. This codes for CASSSSGLEQYF.

This clone was seen once. V and J are TRBV30 and TRBJ2-1, with TRBD2 matching over 8 bases. Germline-derived CDR1 and CDR2 are GTSNPN and SVGIG (reference sequence). The CDR3 is made up of 13 amino acids. The J segment lost 7 bases and the V segment lost 5 bases, leaving 7 bases of the junction unmatched. As DNA, the CDR3 is TGTGCCTGGGGCCGGGGGGGAGTTAATGAGCAGTTCTTC. Protein sequence: CAWGRGGVNEQFF. Full variable domain (rest looked up from reference TRBV30 and TRBJ2-1): SQTIHQWPATLVQPVGSPLSLECTVEGTSNPNLYWYRQAAGRGLQLLFYSVGIGQISSEVPQNLSASRPQDRQFILSSKKLLLSDSGFYLCAWGRGGVNEQFFGPGTRLTVL.